A single sample gave rise to the 17 T cell receptor beta chains below, sequenced in a study of regulatory T cells in long-lasting Graves disease. Arm-PCR of CDR3 regions and iRepertoire HTBI primers were the basis on which TCR beta libraries were built. TCRdb re-called the multiplex PCR reads with MiXCR, one entry per CDR3 protein. Of fewer than 600,000 distinct CDR3 sequences in the sample, under 25% are singletons; the top ten hold less than 15%. Stated time point: persistent/refractory GD, antithyroid drugs over 5 years with positive TRAb. The TCR library was prepared using RNA isolated from PBMCs. Material: peripheral blood mononuclear cells (PBMCs), obtained when the disease was refractory, from a patient treated with antithyroid drugs. The receptor set was obtained from a female donor with Graves disease.

The sample holds many counts of this clonotype. The rearrangement uses TRBV29-1 and TRBJ1-5; 8 nucleotides match TRBD1. V lost 5 bases to trimming and J lost 7 bases; unmatched junction nucleotides: 4. This CDR3 is 12 amino acids long. From germline, CDR1 is SQVTM and CDR2 ANQGSEA. Here the CDR3 DNA reads TGCAGCGTTCAGGGGGCAAACCAGCCCCAGCATTTT. It is translated as CSVQGANQPQHF.

Worth noting for this clonotype: This may be a read error, as it is one base from a much larger clone. V and J are TRBV12-5 and TRBJ2-4; 7 bases line up with TRBD1. Germline V gene lookup returns CDR1 LGHNT and CDR2 FRNRAP. The CDR3 covers 14 residues. The CDR3 nucleotides are TGTGCTAGTAGTTTGACAGGGACGGCAAACATTCAGTACTTC. Translation gives CASSLTGTANIQYF.

The J gene is TRBJ1-3, the V gene TRBV30; D is uncertain. This CDR3 contains 15 residues. The germline V gene has CDR1 GTSNPN and CDR2 SVGIG (reference sequence). V lost 1 base, J lost 4 bases, and 14 bases lay in between. The CDR3 here is CAWSGGVISGNTIYF. CDR3 coding DNA: TGTGCCTGGAGTGGGGGTGTTATCTCCGGAAACACCATATATTTT.

This clonotype was counted at least ten times. The chain links TRBV7-9 to TRBJ1-1; 8 bases agree with TRBD1. The CDR3 has 15 residues. Germline trimming cut 2 bases from V and 6 bases from J; bases unmatched to any gene: 8. Germline assignment: CDR1 SEHNR and CDR2 FQNEAQ (reference sequence). The CDR3 region is CASSLLRGPIAEAFF. The CDR3 bases are TGTGCCAGCAGCTTACTCAGGGGGCCGATTGCTGAAGCTTTCTTT.

This clonotype was counted many times. One end of the junction does not line up with germline, which may come from a read error. The chain carries TRBV2 and TRBJ2-2; D is perhaps TRBD2 (5 bases). Germline V gives CDR1 SNHLY, CDR2 FYNNEI. The CDR3 totals 15 residues. CDR3 loop: CTSSEGRFNTGELFF. The CDR3 DNA sequence: TGTACCAGCAGTGAGGGTCGGTTTAACACCGGGGAGCTGTTTTTT. Full variable domain (missing parts from reference TRBV2 and TRBJ2-2): EPEVTQTPSHQVTQMGQEVILRCVPISNHLYFYWYRQILGQKVEFLVSFYNNEISEKSEIFDDQFSVERPDGSNFTLKIRSTKLEDSAMYFCTSSEGRFNTGELFFGEGSRLTVL.

This clonotype was recorded a few times. The chain couples TRBV29-1 to TRBJ1-1; D is possibly TRBD1 (6 bases). CDR1 and CDR2 (germline): SQVTM, ANQGSEA. The CDR3 runs 11 residues. V was cut by 7 bases and J by 10 bases, with 16 bases left in between. The CDR3 nucleotides read TGCAGCGGGAACAGGGACAATGGAGCTTTCTTT. This codes for CSGNRDNGAFF.

A few counts support this clonotype. The chain has TRBV10-3 and TRBJ1-6; possible D gene TRBD1, 6 bases. Germline V CDR1 and CDR2: ENHRY, SYGVKD. Trimming stripped 7 bases from V and 6 bases from J, with 22 bases between. This CDR3 has 17 residues. CDR3 bases: TGTGCCATCAACGAGGGACACCGCGGAGGCATTAATTCACCCCTCCACTTT. Amino acid sequence: CAINEGHRGGINSPLHF.

This clonotype was found a few times. The CDR3 region is CATSRQISYEQYF. The CDR3 DNA is TGTGCCACCAGCCGACAGATCTCCTACGAGCAGTACTTC. J is TRBJ2-7 and V is TRBV15; perhaps TRBD1 as D (5 bases). The V gene's germline CDR1 is LNHNV and CDR2 YYDKDF (reference sequence). The CDR3 sequence is 13 residues long. Trimming stripped 5 bases from V and 0 bases from J, with 8 bases between.

The chain links TRBV11-2 to TRBJ2-7; perhaps TRBD1 as D (6 bases). V lost 1 base, J lost 5 bases, and 12 bases lay in between. CDR1 and CDR2 (germline): SGHAT, FQNNGV. The CDR3 sequence is 14 residues long. CDR3 region: CASSLVRGRHEQYF. CDR3 DNA sequence: TGTGCCAGCAGCTTAGTCAGGGGTAGACACGAGCAGTACTTC.

On this clonotype: The junction departs from germline at one end; a sequencing error may be responsible. The J gene is TRBJ2-7, the V gene TRBV7-2; 8 nucleotides match TRBD2. CDR3 length: 15 residues. Germline V lookup: CDR1 SGHTA, CDR2 FQGNSA. CDR3 nucleotide sequence: TGTGTCAGCAGCTCGGGGCCGGGAGGGCCTTACGAGCAGTACTTC. The encoded protein is CVSSSGPGGPYEQYF. The entire variable domain, with the rest obtained from reference TRBV7-2 and TRBJ2-7, is as follows: GAGVSQSPSNKVTEKGKDVELRCDPISGHTALYWYRQSLGQGLEFLIYFQGNSAPDKSGLPSDRFSAERTGGSVSTLTIQRTQQEDSAVYLCVSSSGPGGPYEQYFGPGTRLTVT.

The sample holds a few counts of this clonotype. Given a much more abundant clone one base away, this may be a read error. V usage is TRBV7-2 and J usage is TRBJ1-2; weak D call: TRBD1 (6 bases). CDR3 length: 12 residues. Trimming took 5 bases from V and 4 from J, leaving 8 bases between them. Germline V gene lookup returns CDR1 SGHTA and CDR2 FQGNSA. The CDR3 coding sequence is TGTGCCAGCAGCGGACAGTCCTATGGCTACACCTTC. Amino acids: CASSGQSYGYTF.

This clonotype was recorded a few times. This chain uses TRBV6-2 or TRBV6-3 with TRBJ2-5; no definite D call. The CDR3 consists of 15 residues. Germline V CDR1 and CDR2: MNHEY, SVGEGT. The V end lost 0 bases, the J end lost 5 bases, and 13 bases lay between the germline ends. CDR3: CASSYSNERWETQYF. The CDR3 DNA is TGTGCCAGCAGTTACTCAAATGAAAGATGGGAGACCCAGTACTTC.

Ten or more counts support this clonotype. The gene calls are TRBV12-3 or TRBV12-4 and TRBJ2-2; perhaps TRBD2 as D (6 bases). There are 14 residues in the CDR3. The germline V and J ends were trimmed by 6 bases and 6 bases, with 14 bases remaining between them. CDR3 sequence (DNA): TGTGCCAGCAGCCTCGGACTAATTGCCGGGGAGCTGTTTTTT. This codes for CASSLGLIAGELFF.

This clonotype occurred a few times. V is TRBV20-1 and J is TRBJ1-6; D remains ambiguous. The CDR3 extends over 16 amino acids. Germline assignment: CDR1 DFQATT and CDR2 SNEGSKA (reference sequence). V lost 0 bases, J lost 1 base, and 10 bases lay in between. For the CDR3, the DNA is TGCAGTGCTAGAGAAATAGCGGGTTCCTATAATTCACCCCTCCACTTT. This translates into CSAREIAGSYNSPLHF.

This clonotype was recorded many times. The rearrangement joins TRBV5-1 to TRBJ2-7; possible D gene TRBD2, 7 bases. CDR1 is SGHRS, CDR2 YFSETQ, per germline. The CDR3 is 17 amino acids. V was cut by 0 bases and J by 0 bases, with 16 bases left in between. This CDR3 is CASSLARGAASSYEQYF. The DNA for the CDR3 is TGCGCCAGCAGCTTGGCCCGGGGGGCGGCGAGCTCCTACGAGCAGTACTTC.

The gene calls are TRBV5-1 and TRBJ2-2; 8 nucleotides agree with TRBD1. The V gene end was trimmed by 1 base and the J gene end by 8 bases; junction bases not matched to a gene: 10. The length of the CDR3 is 16 residues. Germline CDR1 and CDR2: SGHRS and YFSETQ. This CDR3 is CASSLTGTGAQGELFF. The CDR3, as DNA: TGCGCCAGCAGCTTGACCGGGACAGGTGCCCAAGGGGAGCTGTTTTTT.

The rearrangement joins TRBV6-1 to TRBJ2-7; 7 nucleotides agree with TRBD1. With 5 bases clipped from V and 0 bases from J, the junction kept 7 bases outside the gene matches. Per germline, CDR1 MNHNS and CDR2 SASEGT. CDR3 size: 15 residues. The CDR3 protein is CASSPDRDDSYEQYF. The CDR3 DNA sequence: TGTGCCAGCAGTCCCGACAGGGACGACTCCTACGAGCAGTACTTC.